This TCR beta chain was observed in a study of OX40 agonist ivuxolimab in advanced cancers. Regarding the study as a whole: Near-lowest levels of clonal expansion characterized partial responders at 0.1-3.0 mg/kg.

There are 13 residues in the CDR3. The germline V and J ends were trimmed by 3 bases and 5 bases, with 7 bases remaining between them. The germline CDR1 and CDR2 sequences are SGHDN and FVKESK. This clone has a handful of counts. No antigen is known for it. Method: immunoSEQ multiplex PCR; TCRdb's copy keeps in-frame clones and lacks some. The profile covers some 50,000 clones, with about 87% appearing a single time and over 1.5% taken by the ten largest. The clonotype comes from an adult with an advanced solid tumor such as melanoma, head and neck, liver or kidney cancer. This material consisted of CD4+ or CD8+ T cells sorted from blood, taken in a trial of the OX40 agonist ivuxolimab. The chain employs TRBV14 and TRBJ1-4; D remains ambiguous. The CDR3 protein is CASSQRRNEKLFF. The CDR3 bases are TGTGCCAGCAGCCAGCGAAGAAATGAAAAACTGTTTTTT.